Listed here are 7 T cell receptor beta chains from one sample, sequenced in a study of radiation and T cells in renal cell carcinoma. As for time point: blood 4 weeks post-SBRT, at nephrectomy. Treatment: 15 Gy SBRT to primary tumor, nephrectomy 4 weeks later. The repertoire was sequenced with immunoSEQ multiplex PCR; TCRdb's copy has only in-frame clones and lacks some. The sample records about 170,000 clones, about nine tenths being singletons. The sample here was blood, taken from a patient whose treatment included radiotherapy and nephrectomy. These receptors originate from a woman in her 50s with renal cell carcinoma.

This clone was found once. The chain couples TRBV6-6 to TRBJ1-5, with 7 bases fitting TRBD1. Germline values: CDR1 MNHNY, CDR2 SVGAGI (reference sequence). V trimming: 7 bases; J trimming: 3 bases; junction bases outside the gene matches: 6. This CDR3 contains 14 residues. The CDR3 loop is CASILQGDNQPQHF. Written as DNA, the CDR3 is TGTGCCAGCATTTTGCAGGGGGACAATCAGCCCCAGCATTTT.

This clone came up a few times. The V gene is TRBV10-3, the J gene TRBJ1-1; D is ambiguous. The germline gives CDR1 ENHRY, CDR2 SYGVKD. V was cut by 3 bases and J by 1 base, with 9 bases left in between. There are 14 residues in the CDR3. CDR3 sequence (DNA): TGTGCCATCAGTGATCTACAGACGAACACTGAAGCTTTCTTT. Its translation: CAISDLQTNTEAFF.

The CDR3 bases are TGTGCCATCAGTGGAGGGGCATCACTGAACACTGAAGCTTTCTTT. Amino acids: CAISGGASLNTEAFF. The chain is built from TRBV10-3 and TRBJ1-1, with D possibly being TRBD1 (5 bases). Trimming stripped 4 bases from V and 0 bases from J, with 12 bases between. Germline values: CDR1 ENHRY, CDR2 SYGVKD. This CDR3 region has 15 residues.

J is TRBJ1-2 and V is TRBV12-5; D not resolved. This CDR3 comprises 9 residues. In germline, CDR1 is LGHNT, CDR2 FRNRAP. Trimming removed 6 bases from V and 12 bases from J, with 8 bases in between. The DNA for the CDR3 is TGTGCTAGTGGCCTATGGAACACCTTC. This encodes CASGLWNTF.

V gene TRBV5-1 combines with J gene TRBJ1-3; D is possibly TRBD1 (6 bases). V gave up 1 base and J gave up 4 bases, with 21 bases separating them. Germline assignment: CDR1 SGHRS and CDR2 YFSETQ. The CDR3 spans 18 residues. Here the CDR3 DNA reads TGCGCCAGCAGCTTGTACTATGGGGGGGCTTCGTACGGAAACACCATATATTTT. This translates into CASSLYYGGASYGNTIYF.

J is TRBJ1-3 and V is TRBV9, with D maybe TRBD1 (6 bases). The CDR3 is 17 amino acids. V lost 3 bases to trimming and J lost 0 bases, with 16 bases between them. From germline, CDR1 is SGDLS and CDR2 YYNGEE. CDR3 residues: CASSASPGQVSGNTIYF. The DNA of the CDR3 is TGTGCCAGCAGCGCGTCCCCGGGACAAGTCTCTGGAAACACCATATATTTT. The variable domain in full, with the rest retrieved from reference TRBV9 and TRBJ1-3, is DSGVTQTPKHLITATGQRVTLRCSPRSGDLSVYWYQQSLDQGLQFLIQYYNGEERAKGNILERFSAQQFPDLHSELNLSSLELGDSALYFCASSASPGQVSGNTIYFGEGSWLTVV.

In nucleotides, the CDR3 is TGTGCCTGGAGCCTGACAGTTGACATTCAGTACTTC. Residues: CAWSLTVDIQYF. The rearrangement uses TRBV30 and TRBJ2-4; possible D gene TRBD1, 5 bases. V was trimmed by 3 bases and J by 8 bases, leaving 11 bases between them. This CDR3 contains 12 residues. Germline assignment: CDR1 GTSNPN and CDR2 SVGIG (reference sequence).